Shown below are 27 T cell receptor beta chains from a single sample sequenced in a study of graft-versus-host responses after intestinal transplantation. Repertoires were generated with immunoSEQ multiplex PCR, while TCRdb's copy carries only in-frame clones and drops some. The sample holds roughly 20,000 clones; around 56% are singletons and the top ten take just over 1%. The material sequenced was alloreactive CD4+ T cells from a mixed lymphocyte reaction culture, taken before intestinal transplant. Regarding subset: CFSE-low proliferating T cells sorted from roughly 6-day pre-transplant mixed lymphocyte reaction (GvH or HvG direction). These receptors came from a human patient who received an intestinal transplant.

The chain joins TRBV7-6 to TRBJ1-2; 8 positions match TRBD1. The junction had 2 bases not matched to a gene; V was cut back by 1 base and J by 4 bases. Germline values: CDR1 SGHVS, CDR2 FNYEAQ. The CDR3 runs 14 residues. The CDR3 here is CASSLDRGFYGYTF. The CDR3 DNA follows: TGTGCCAGCAGCTTAGACAGGGGGTTCTATGGCTACACCTTC.

The chain couples TRBV30 to TRBJ1-4; 7 nucleotides align to TRBD1. J was trimmed by 5 bases and V by 2 bases; bases with no gene match: 5. CDR3 length: 14 residues. The V gene's germline CDR1 is GTSNPN and CDR2 SVGIG (reference sequence). The CDR3 DNA reads as TGTGCCTGGAGTCGACAGACAGGGAATGAAAAACTGTTTTTT. Encoded protein: CAWSRQTGNEKLFF.

The chain is built from TRBV14 and TRBJ2-3; 7 bases fit TRBD1. Unmatched junction bases numbered 18, after V lost 2 bases and J lost 4 bases. Germline V gives CDR1 SGHDN, CDR2 FVKESK. There are 19 residues in the CDR3. In DNA form, the CDR3 reads TGTGCCAGCAGCCAACCCTACTACCGGGACAGCTCCGCCTCAGATACGCAGTATTTT. This translates into CASSQPYYRDSSASDTQYF.

V is TRBV28 and J is TRBJ2-7; 8 nucleotides align to TRBD1. CDR1 is MDHEN and CDR2 is SYDVKM in the germline V gene. This CDR3 has 14 residues. J lost 2 bases, V lost 6 bases, and 6 bases had no gene match. The CDR3 sequence is CASRPTGGTYEQYF. CDR3 nucleotides: TGTGCCAGCAGGCCCACAGGGGGGACCTACGAGCAGTACTTC.

J is TRBJ2-1 and V is TRBV5-1; 7 nucleotides agree with TRBD2. The CDR3 is 14 residues long. Germline CDR1 is SGHRS and CDR2 is YFSETQ. The trim removed 4 bases at V and 7 bases at J, leaving 8 bases unmatched. CDR3 protein: CASSRWGGENEQFF. The DNA of the CDR3 is TGCGCCAGCAGCCGGTGGGGGGGGGAGAATGAGCAGTTCTTC.

In regard to this clone: The sample holds other DNA sequences that translate to the same CDR3. The gene calls are TRBV30 and TRBJ1-1, with D possibly TRBD1 on 5 matching bases. Deletions cut 3 bases from V and 1 base from J, with 9 bases between. Germline CDR1 reads GTSNPN; CDR2 reads SVGIG (reference sequence). The CDR3 consists of 13 residues. The DNA of the CDR3 is TGTGCCTGGAGCTATACAGGGAACACTGAAGCTTTCTTT. Translated: CAWSYTGNTEAFF.

The chain combines TRBV9 with TRBJ2-1; 14 nucleotides align to TRBD2. V was clipped by 4 bases and J by 7 bases; unmatched bases: 4. The germline V gene encodes CDR1 SGDLS and CDR2 YYNGEE. CDR3 length: 15 residues. As DNA, the CDR3 is TGTGCCAGCAGCCGGGGGACTAGCGGGGGTAATGAGCAGTTCTTC. It yields the protein CASSRGTSGGNEQFF.

The V gene is TRBV6-4, the J gene TRBJ2-1; 9 bases are a match to TRBD2. After removal of 5 bases from V and 9 bases from J, the junction contained 17 bases not matched to a gene. In germline, CDR1 is MRHNA, CDR2 SNTAGT. The CDR3 consists of 17 residues. The CDR3 DNA reads as TGTGCCAGCAGTCCCCACTACTATAGCGGGAGAACAAGTGAGCAGTTCTTC. It specifies CASSPHYYSGRTSEQFF.

In this sample, this clone turned up a few times. The chain recombines TRBV28 with TRBJ2-2; 7 bases agree with TRBD1. The germline V gene encodes CDR1 MDHEN and CDR2 SYDVKM. V gave up 4 bases and J gave up 6 bases; unmatched junction bases: 14. The CDR3 totals 17 residues. The CDR3 sequence is CASSSQGLVGRAGELFF. The CDR3 nucleotides read TGTGCCAGCAGTTCACAGGGGTTGGTTGGCCGGGCCGGGGAGCTGTTTTTT.

The chain links TRBV18 to TRBJ1-5; 7 bases are a match to TRBD1. After removal of 3 bases from V and 6 bases from J, the junction contained 8 bases not matched to a gene. This CDR3 region has 15 residues. Germline CDR1 reads KGHSH; CDR2 reads LQKENI. The CDR3 loop is CASSPMTGRGQPQHF. In DNA, the CDR3 is TGTGCCAGCTCACCCATGACAGGGCGGGGTCAGCCCCAGCATTTT. Full variable domain (outside the CDR3, taken from reference TRBV18 and TRBJ1-5): NAGVMQNPRHLVRRRGQEARLRCSPMKGHSHVYWYRQLPEEGLKFMVYLQKENIIDESGMPKERFSAEFPKEGPSILRIQQVVRGDSAAYFCASSPMTGRGQPQHFGDGTRLSIL.

The chain has TRBV19 and TRBJ2-1, with 9 bases aligning to TRBD1. V lost 4 bases and J lost 7; bases outside the gene matches: 8. Germline values: CDR1 LNHDA, CDR2 SQIVND (reference sequence). This CDR3 is built from 15 residues. The CDR3, as DNA: TGTGCCAGTAGTACACAGGGGGCGCAGGGGAATGAGCAGTTCTTC. It yields the protein CASSTQGAQGNEQFF.

The rearrangement links TRBV28 to TRBJ1-5; a weak D match, TRBD1 (6 bases). Trimming removed 1 base from V and 10 bases from J, with 23 bases in between. The CDR3 is 17 amino acids. The V gene's germline CDR1 is MDHEN and CDR2 SYDVKM. The CDR3 coding sequence is TGTGCCAGCAGTTTATTCTCGCAGGGGCCCAGTCAATCACCCCAGCATTTT. Residues: CASSLFSQGPSQSPQHF.

The rearrangement uses TRBV19 and TRBJ2-3, with D perhaps TRBD1 (5 bases). V lost 7 bases, J lost 0 bases, and 5 bases lay in between. Looked up from germline, CDR1 is LNHDA and CDR2 is SQIVND (reference sequence). The CDR3 has 12 residues. Here the CDR3 reads CASKGSTDTQYF. In DNA form, the CDR3 reads TGTGCCAGTAAGGGGAGCACAGATACGCAGTATTTT. Looking up the rest from reference TRBV19 and TRBJ2-3 gives the full variable domain: DGGITQSPKYLFRKEGQNVTLSCEQNLNHDAMYWYRQDPGQGLRLIYYSQIVNDFQKGDIAEGYSVSREKKESFPLTVTSAQKNPTAFYLCASKGSTDTQYFGPGTRLTVL.

This clone was counted once. V gene TRBV27 combines with J gene TRBJ1-5; a possible D gene is TRBD1 (5 bases). The CDR3 runs to 15 residues. Germline CDR1 is MNHEY and CDR2 is SMNVEV (reference sequence). V lost 3 bases and J lost 3, with 12 bases in between. The CDR3 region has the DNA TGTGCCAGCAGTTTTCGGTCAGGGCTCAATCAGCCCCAGCATTTT. Translation gives CASSFRSGLNQPQHF.

This clone was detected only a few times. The genes are TRBV19 and TRBJ2-7; D might be TRBD1 (6 bases). The CDR3 runs 15 residues. From germline, CDR1 is LNHDA and CDR2 SQIVND (reference sequence). Trimming removed 7 bases from V and 4 bases from J, with 20 bases in between. The CDR3 nucleotides read TGTGCCAGTACCAGGCTCGGGACAATAAGTTACGAGCAGTACTTC. Translating it yields CASTRLGTISYEQYF.

V and J are TRBV7-2 and TRBJ2-1; TRBD2 matches at 7 bases. The germline V gene encodes CDR1 SGHTA and CDR2 FQGNSA. Trimming cost V 2 bases and J 8 bases; bases outside gene matches: 15. The CDR3 spans 17 residues. The CDR3 region has the DNA TGTGCCAGCAGCTTACCCCCGACTAGCAAGGTTCAAGATGAGCAGTTCTTC. This translates into CASSLPPTSKVQDEQFF.

This clone was counted between two and nine times. V and J are TRBV19 and TRBJ1-5; tentative D call: TRBD1 (5 bases). This CDR3 has 14 amino acids. Trimming took 3 bases from V and 4 from J, leaving 10 bases between them. Germline V gives CDR1 LNHDA, CDR2 SQIVND (reference sequence). The CDR3 coding sequence is TGTGCCAGTAGTATTACGCCAGGGAATCAGCCCCAGCATTTT. Amino acids: CASSITPGNQPQHF.

The J gene is TRBJ2-2, the V gene TRBV5-1; 11 bases agree with TRBD2. The CDR3 has 16 residues. Germline V gives CDR1 SGHRS, CDR2 YFSETQ. V was pared by 4 bases and J by 3 bases, with 5 bases of the junction left unmatched. CDR3 coding DNA: TGCGCCAGCAGCGTCCCGGGACTAGCGGACACCGGGGAGCTGTTTTTT. Protein sequence: CASSVPGLADTGELFF.

The rearrangement joins TRBV18 to TRBJ2-5; D gene uncertain. The CDR3 is 14 amino acids. Trimming took 2 bases from V and 2 from J, leaving 9 bases between them. The germline V gene has CDR1 KGHSH and CDR2 LQKENI. The CDR3 DNA reads TGTGCCAGCTCACCAACTACCCTGCAAGAGACCCAGTACTTC. Translation gives CASSPTTLQETQYF. Full variable domain (missing parts from reference TRBV18 and TRBJ2-5): NAGVMQNPRHLVRRRGQEARLRCSPMKGHSHVYWYRQLPEEGLKFMVYLQKENIIDESGMPKERFSAEFPKEGPSILRIQQVVRGDSAAYFCASSPTTLQETQYFGPGTRLLVL.

The CDR3 reads CASSFRGSNQPQHF. In DNA form, the CDR3 reads TGTGCCAGCAGCTTTCGAGGGAGCAATCAGCCCCAGCATTTT. The V call is TRBV11-2, the J call TRBJ1-5; D unresolved. There are 14 residues in the CDR3. With 3 bases removed from V and 1 base from J, the gap between germline ends came to 7 bases. Germline V gene lookup returns CDR1 SGHAT and CDR2 FQNNGV.

The rearrangement links TRBV5-1 to TRBJ2-5; 9 bases are shared with TRBD2. There are 16 residues in the CDR3. Germline trimming cut 4 bases from V and 4 bases from J; bases unmatched to any gene: 11. Germline values: CDR1 SGHRS, CDR2 YFSETQ. The CDR3 region has the DNA TGCGCCAGCAGCCCGCGGGGGGGCACCAGGGGAGAGACCCAGTACTTC. It encodes CASSPRGGTRGETQYF.

V usage is TRBV6-5 and J usage is TRBJ1-2, with TRBD1 matching over 9 bases. This CDR3 contains 14 residues. Germline V gene data show CDR1 as MNHEY and CDR2 as SVGAGI. J lost 8 bases, V lost 5 bases, and 9 bases had no gene match. Here the CDR3 reads CASSAAQGARGYTF. The CDR3 DNA sequence: TGTGCCAGCAGTGCAGCACAGGGGGCGCGCGGCTACACCTTC.

The rearrangement joins TRBV18 to TRBJ1-1; a weak D match, TRBD1 (5 bases). Germline CDR1 and CDR2: KGHSH and LQKENI. The CDR3 sequence is 14 residues long. The V end was cut by 0 bases, the J end by 0 bases, with 5 bases between. The CDR3 spells CASSPPGVNTEAFF. Here the CDR3 DNA reads TGTGCCAGCTCACCACCAGGGGTGAACACTGAAGCTTTCTTT.

This chain joins TRBV6-5 and TRBJ1-2, with 10 bases lining up with TRBD1. This CDR3 is 15 amino acids long. Per the germline V gene, CDR1 is MNHEY and CDR2 is SVGAGI. The V and J ends lost 2 bases and 0 bases, in that order; junction bases with no gene match: 0. For the CDR3, the DNA is TGTGCCAGCAGTTACGACAGGGGGCCTAACTATGGCTACACCTTC. Translating gives CASSYDRGPNYGYTF.

This clone showed up just a few times. This sequence joins TRBV7-9 and TRBJ1-6; 10 bases are a match to TRBD1. The CDR3 consists of 15 residues. Germline V lookup: CDR1 SEHNR, CDR2 FQNEAQ (reference sequence). The V and J ends lost 3 bases and 9 bases, in that order; junction bases with no gene match: 5. The CDR3 is CASSLGQGSLSPLHF. DNA for the CDR3: TGTGCCAGCAGCTTGGGACAGGGGAGTCTTTCACCCCTCCACTTT.

The rearrangement joins TRBV19 to TRBJ2-1, with 15 bases lining up with TRBD2. Germline V gives CDR1 LNHDA, CDR2 SQIVND (reference sequence). Losses at the gene ends were 3 bases for V and 7 bases for J; bases not matched to a gene: 4. CDR3 length: 16 amino acids. The CDR3 reads CASSIPGLAGGNEQFF. In nucleotides, the CDR3 is TGTGCCAGTAGTATTCCGGGACTAGCGGGAGGTAATGAGCAGTTCTTC.

This chain connects TRBV7-8 to TRBJ1-1; the D gene is possibly TRBD1 (6 bases). V lost 5 bases, J lost 3 bases, and 22 bases lay in between. This CDR3 has 17 amino acids. Germline loops: CDR1 SGHVS, CDR2 FQNEAQ. CDR3 DNA sequence: TGTGCCAGCAGCCCCTGGGGCAGGGGCCCCCGGGACACTGAAGCTTTCTTT. Amino acid sequence: CASSPWGRGPRDTEAFF. The variable domain in full, with the rest retrieved from reference TRBV7-8 and TRBJ1-1, is GAGVSQSPRYKVAKRGQDVALRCDPISGHVSLFWYQQALGQGPEFLTYFQNEAQLDKSGLPSDRFFAERPEGSVSTLKIQRTQQEDSAVYLCASSPWGRGPRDTEAFFGQGTRLTVV.